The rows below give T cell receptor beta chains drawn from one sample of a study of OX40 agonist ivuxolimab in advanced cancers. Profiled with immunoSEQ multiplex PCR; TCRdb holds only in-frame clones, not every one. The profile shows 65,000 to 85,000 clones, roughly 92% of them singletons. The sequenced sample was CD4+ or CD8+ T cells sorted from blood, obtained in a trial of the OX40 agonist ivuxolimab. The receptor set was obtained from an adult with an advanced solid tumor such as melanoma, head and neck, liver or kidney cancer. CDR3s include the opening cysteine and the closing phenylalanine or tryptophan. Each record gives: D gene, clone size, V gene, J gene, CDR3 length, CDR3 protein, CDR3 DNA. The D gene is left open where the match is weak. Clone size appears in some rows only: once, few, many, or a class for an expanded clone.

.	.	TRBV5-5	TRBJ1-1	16	CASSLGIVGAGTEAFF	TGTGCCAGCAGCTTGGGTATTGTCGGGGCAGGCACTGAAGCTTTCTTT
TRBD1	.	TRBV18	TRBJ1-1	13	CASSPGDSKEAFF	TGTGCCAGCTCACCAGGGGACAGCAAAGAAGCTTTCTTT
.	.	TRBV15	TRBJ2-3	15	CATSRGRPGLDTQYF	TGTGCCACCAGCAGGGGAAGACCTGGGTTGGATACGCAGTATTTT
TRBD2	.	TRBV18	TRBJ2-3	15	CASSSRSGGADTQYF	TGTGCCAGCTCCTCTAGGAGCGGGGGGGCAGATACGCAGTATTTT
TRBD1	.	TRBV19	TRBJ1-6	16	CASSRSRDRTNSPLHF	TGTGCCAGTAGTCGATCCCGGGACAGGACTAATTCACCCCTCCACTTT
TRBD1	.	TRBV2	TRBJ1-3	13	CASNPQGVDTIYF	TGTGCCAGCAATCCCCAGGGGGTGGACACCATATATTTT
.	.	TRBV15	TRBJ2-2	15	CATSQGGGGVGELFF	TGTGCCACCAGCCAAGGGGGGGGCGGCGTCGGGGAGCTGTTTTTT
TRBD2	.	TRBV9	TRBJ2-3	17	CASSDPSSGRFADTQYF	TGTGCCAGCAGCGACCCTTCTAGCGGGAGGTTTGCAGATACGCAGTATTTT
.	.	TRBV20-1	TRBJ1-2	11	CSAHTDYGYTF	TGCAGTGCTCATACGGATTATGGCTACACCTTC
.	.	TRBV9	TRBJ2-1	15	CASSEQDYPYNEQFF	TGTGCCAGCAGCGAACAGGACTATCCCTACAATGAGCAGTTCTTC
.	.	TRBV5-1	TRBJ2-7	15	CASSLAGASSYEQYF	TGCGCCAGCAGCTTGGCCGGGGCGAGCTCCTACGAGCAGTACTTC
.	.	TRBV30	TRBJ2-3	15	CAWSVPPMEGNTQYF	TGTGCCTGGAGTGTACCTCCAATGGAGGGAAATACGCAGTATTTT
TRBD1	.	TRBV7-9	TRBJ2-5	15	CAGVLRDRDQETQYF	TGTGCCGGCGTTCTCCGGGACAGGGACCAAGAGACCCAGTACTTC
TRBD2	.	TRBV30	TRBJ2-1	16	CAWSSAPGLVTNEQFF	TGTGCCTGGAGCTCCGCCCCGGGACTAGTTACCAATGAGCAGTTCTTC
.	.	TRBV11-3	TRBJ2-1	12	CASSLEGNEQFF	TGTGCCAGCAGCTTAGAGGGCAATGAGCAGTTCTTC
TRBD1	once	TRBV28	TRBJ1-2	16	CASISTGRGLGNGYTF	TGTGCCAGCATCTCCACGGGGAGGGGGCTTGGGAATGGCTACACCTTC
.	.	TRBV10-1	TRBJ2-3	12	CASSDWADTQYF	TGCGCCAGCAGTGATTGGGCGGATACGCAGTATTTT
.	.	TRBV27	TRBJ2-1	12	CASGDRYNEQFF	TGTGCCAGCGGGGACCGATACAATGAGCAGTTCTTC
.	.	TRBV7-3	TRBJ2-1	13	CASSFRGNGEQFF	TGTGCCAGCAGCTTCCGTGGCAACGGTGAGCAGTTCTTC
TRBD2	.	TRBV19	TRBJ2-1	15	CASSMLGGGANEQFF	TGTGCCAGTAGTATGTTGGGCGGGGGGGCCAATGAGCAGTTCTTC
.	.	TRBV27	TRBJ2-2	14	CASRRATNTGELFF	TGTGCCAGCCGCCGGGCCACGAACACCGGGGAGCTGTTTTTT
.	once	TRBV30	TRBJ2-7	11	CAWSGLYEQYF	TGTGCCTGGAGTGGACTCTACGAGCAGTACTTC
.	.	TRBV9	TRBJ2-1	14	CASSVTAGLDEQFF	TGTGCCAGCAGCGTTACAGCGGGTCTGGATGAGCAGTTCTTC
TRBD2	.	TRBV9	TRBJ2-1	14	CASSVDGGAREQFF	TGTGCCAGCAGCGTAGACGGGGGGGCCAGGGAGCAGTTCTTC
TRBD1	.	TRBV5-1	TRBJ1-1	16	CASSLGGTGVNTEAFF	TGCGCCAGCAGCTTAGGAGGGACAGGAGTGAACACTGAAGCTTTCTTT
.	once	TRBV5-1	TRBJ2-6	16	CASSLNGGAGANVLTF	TGCGCCAGCAGCTTGAATGGGGGCGCCGGGGCCAACGTCCTGACTTTC
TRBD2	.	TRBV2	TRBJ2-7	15	CASRTGLAGGREQYF	TGTGCCAGCAGGACCGGACTAGCGGGAGGGAGGGAGCAGTACTTC
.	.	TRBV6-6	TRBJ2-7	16	CASSHRGTVGAYEQYF	TGTGCCAGCAGTCACCGGGGGACAGTGGGAGCCTACGAGCAGTACTTC
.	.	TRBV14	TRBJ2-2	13	CASSQWGTGELFF	TGTGCCAGCAGCCAATGGGGGACCGGGGAGCTGTTTTTT
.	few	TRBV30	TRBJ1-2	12	CAWNRAKYGYTF	TGTGCCTGGAATAGGGCTAAGTATGGCTACACCTTC
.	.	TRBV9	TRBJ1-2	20	CASSVRALGGTLSSSYGYTF	TGTGCCAGCAGCGTCCGAGCTCTGGGTGGGACTTTATCCTCCTCCTATGGCTACACCTTC
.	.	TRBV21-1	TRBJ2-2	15	CASSTRDRGTGELFF	TGTGCCAGCAGCACACGGGACAGGGGGACCGGGGAGCTGTTTTTT
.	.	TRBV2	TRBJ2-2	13	CASSGQNTGELFF	TGTGCCAGCAGTGGACAGAACACCGGGGAGCTGTTTTTT
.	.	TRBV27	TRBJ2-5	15	CASSLSGGVWETQYF	TGTGCCAGCAGTTTATCAGGCGGGGTCTGGGAGACCCAGTACTTC
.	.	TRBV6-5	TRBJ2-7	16	CASSYSFQGNSYEQYF	TGTGCCAGCAGTTACTCTTTTCAGGGAAACTCCTACGAGCAGTACTTC